Sequencing of this TCR beta chain was carried out in a study of blood T cell repertoires in COVID-19. The CDR3 sequence is 14 residues long. Germline CDR1 reads SGHNT; CDR2 reads YYREEE (reference sequence). To note about this clone: The germline gene is not matched at one end of the junction; a read error may be the cause.

In the original processing: From reference gene primer amplification, estimates of nucleated cell counts were derived. Method: immunoSEQ multiplex PCR; TCRdb's copy keeps in-frame clones and lacks some. V and J calls and clone size are given by that table; D and trimming were obtained from the DNA. This table holds about 300,000 clones, about 91% found once. The J gene is TRBJ1-6, the V gene TRBV5-4, with 9 bases aligning to TRBD1. Sequenced: peripheral blood. The TCR sequence derives from a woman aged 25 to 39 who had recovered from COVID-19. The CDR3: CASSSRDRAHLENF. The CDR3 DNA follows: TGTGCCAGCAGCTCCCGGGACAGGGCCCATTTGGAAAACTTT.